The 17 T cell receptor beta chains below were found in one sample sequenced in a study of T cell repertoires in cytomegalovirus infection. Using its own MiXCR run on the reads, TCRdb lists one record per CDR3 protein. The repertoire has about 230,000 distinct CDR3 sequences, around 6.6% of them found once; the top ten carry 5.5% to 6.5%. The material sequenced was PBMCs. Every receptor here comes from a human donor in good health (CMV status not recorded). Some clones in this sample may be carry-over from other donors' samples.

There are a few counts of this clonotype. The V call is TRBV19, the J call TRBJ1-1; maybe TRBD1 (6 bases). Germline V CDR1 and CDR2: LNHDA, SQIVND (reference sequence). The CDR3 spans 16 residues. Between the trimmed V and J ends, which lost 7 bases and 0 bases, there was a span of 18 bases. The CDR3 loop reads CASNSAAGALNTEAFF. The CDR3, as DNA: TGTGCCAGTAATTCCGCGGCAGGGGCCCTGAACACTGAAGCTTTCTTT.

Ten or more counts support this clonotype. The chain couples TRBV29-1 to TRBJ1-2; 10 bases are a match to TRBD1. Germline CDR1 and CDR2: SQVTM and ANQGSEA. CDR3 length equals 13 residues. With 8 bases clipped from V and 7 bases from J, the junction kept 10 bases outside the gene matches. CDR3 DNA sequence: TGCAGCCTAGGGACAGGGGACGTATCTGGCTACACCTTC. The encoded protein is CSLGTGDVSGYTF.

In this sample, this clonotype turned up many times. V gene TRBV2 combines with J gene TRBJ1-1; 7 bases match TRBD1. Germline V CDR1 and CDR2: SNHLY, FYNNEI. This CDR3 spans 14 amino acids. The J segment lost 1 base and the V segment lost 2 bases, leaving 1 base of the junction unmatched. Written as DNA, the CDR3 is TGTGCCAGCAGTGAACACAGGGGGAACACTGAAGCTTTCTTT. Translating it yields CASSEHRGNTEAFF.

This clonotype came up many times. J is TRBJ2-7 and V is TRBV6-2 or TRBV6-3; tentatively, D is TRBD1 or TRBD2 (6 bases each). The germline V gene encodes CDR1 MNHEY and CDR2 SVGEGT. V lost 8 bases to trimming and J lost 3 bases, with 11 bases between them. The CDR3 is 12 residues long. In DNA form, the CDR3 reads TGTGCCAGCGGAGGGGGAGACTACGAGCAGTACTTC. This sequence encodes CASGGGDYEQYF.

This clonotype has a count of ten or more. This chain connects TRBV7-2 to TRBJ2-3; tentatively, D is TRBD1 (6 bases). Germline-derived CDR1 and CDR2 are SGHTA and FQGNSA. The length of the CDR3 is 15 residues. Trimming took 5 bases from V and 0 from J, leaving 12 bases between them. The CDR3 nucleotides read TGTGCCAGCAGCGCCCGGACAGTGAGCACAGATACGCAGTATTTT. It specifies CASSARTVSTDTQYF.

This clonotype was counted ten times or more. The rearrangement joins TRBV20-1 to TRBJ2-1, with a tentative D call TRBD1 (6 bases). This CDR3 comprises 13 residues. Germline V lookup: CDR1 DFQATT, CDR2 SNEGSKA (reference sequence). V lost 2 bases and J lost 1, with 6 bases in between. For the CDR3, the DNA is TGCAGTGCTAGACAGGGGTCCTACAATGAGCAGTTCTTC. Translation gives CSARQGSYNEQFF.

In this sample, this clonotype turned up many times. The genes are TRBV7-9 and TRBJ2-1; 13 nucleotides match TRBD2. With V trimmed by 3 bases and J by 6 bases, 5 bases remained unmatched. Germline V lookup: CDR1 SEHNR, CDR2 FQNEAQ (reference sequence). This CDR3 comprises 16 residues. The CDR3 reads CASSLILAGGLNEQFF. CDR3 bases: TGTGCCAGCAGCTTGATACTAGCGGGGGGGCTCAATGAGCAGTTCTTC.

The sample holds many counts of this clonotype. The genes are TRBV6-2 or TRBV6-3 and TRBJ1-4; D is unresolved. The ends were cut back, 4 bases at V and 8 bases at J, with 11 bases in the middle. The CDR3 consists of 13 residues. Germline values: CDR1 MNHEY, CDR2 SVGEGT. Here the CDR3 reads CASSLIADEKLFF. As DNA, the CDR3 is TGTGCCAGCAGTTTAATCGCCGACGAAAAACTGTTTTTT.

The chain couples TRBV29-1 to TRBJ1-1, with D possibly being TRBD1 (6 bases). The CDR3 extends over 12 amino acids. V lost 3 bases, J lost 7 bases, and 12 bases lay in between. Germline lookup yields CDR1 SQVTM and CDR2 ANQGSEA. This CDR3 is CSVDLGAGEAFF. The CDR3 DNA reads as TGCAGCGTTGACTTGGGGGCCGGTGAAGCTTTCTTT.

This clonotype was counted many times. The rearrangement joins TRBV7-2 to TRBJ1-1; D gene ambiguous. Germline V gene lookup returns CDR1 SGHTA and CDR2 FQGNSA. V gave up 1 base and J gave up 2 bases, with 11 bases separating them. The CDR3 has 15 residues. CDR3 in DNA: TGTGCCAGCAGCTTAGTATCGGGGTCAAACACTGAAGCTTTCTTT. Encoded protein: CASSLVSGSNTEAFF. The whole variable domain, remainder taken from reference TRBV7-2 and TRBJ1-1, is GAGVSQSPSNKVTEKGKDVELRCDPISGHTALYWYRQSLGQGLEFLIYFQGNSAPDKSGLPSDRFSAERTGGSVSTLTIQRTQQEDSAVYLCASSLVSGSNTEAFFGQGTRLTVV.

This clonotype has ten or more counts. The chain carries TRBV19 and TRBJ2-3; 10 bases fit TRBD2. The length of the CDR3 is 13 residues. Germline V gene lookup returns CDR1 LNHDA and CDR2 SQIVND (reference sequence). Trimming cost V 7 bases and J 6 bases; bases outside gene matches: 4. The CDR3 is CASTPSGGDTQYF. CDR3 nucleotide sequence: TGTGCCAGTACTCCTAGCGGGGGCGATACGCAGTATTTT.

This clonotype was seen repeatedly, ten times or more. This chain connects TRBV7-2 to TRBJ1-4; TRBD1 agrees at 9 bases. The CDR3 covers 15 residues. The junction had 8 bases not matched to a gene; V was cut back by 5 bases and J by 7 bases. Germline-derived CDR1 and CDR2 are SGHTA and FQGNSA. CDR3 protein: CASSTRQGGSEKLFF. CDR3 sequence (DNA): TGTGCCAGCAGCACCCGACAGGGGGGGAGTGAAAAACTGTTTTTT.

This clonotype was counted many times. The chain has TRBV29-1 and TRBJ2-3, with D perhaps TRBD2 (6 bases). CDR3 length: 13 amino acids. Germline assignment: CDR1 SQVTM and CDR2 ANQGSEA. The V end lost 5 bases, the J end lost 3 bases, and 12 bases lay between the germline ends. The CDR3 is CSVSGTLTDTQYF. As DNA, the CDR3 is TGCAGCGTTTCCGGGACTCTGACAGATACGCAGTATTTT.

This clonotype was recorded many times. V gene TRBV20-1 combines with J gene TRBJ2-1; D is possibly TRBD1 (6 bases). The CDR3 covers 14 residues. Looked up from germline, CDR1 is DFQATT and CDR2 is SNEGSKA (reference sequence). V lost 6 bases to trimming and J lost 5 bases, with 17 bases between them. CDR3 DNA: TGCAGTGCGGTCGAGGGGGTGCTTGACAATGAGCAGTTCTTC. Its protein product is CSAVEGVLDNEQFF.

This clonotype was found a few times. This chain joins TRBV29-1 and TRBJ1-2, with D hard to call. V was cut by 5 bases and J by 4 bases, with 8 bases left in between. CDR1 is SQVTM and CDR2 is ANQGSEA in the germline V gene. The CDR3 consists of 11 residues. The CDR3 DNA reads TGCAGCGTTTCAGCCACCTATGGCTACACCTTC. This translates into CSVSATYGYTF.

This clonotype appeared many times. V usage is TRBV7-9 and J usage is TRBJ2-1; 8 nucleotides match TRBD1. The CDR3 totals 14 residues. Germline V gives CDR1 SEHNR, CDR2 FQNEAQ (reference sequence). The V gene end was trimmed by 3 bases and the J gene end by 12 bases; junction bases not matched to a gene: 10. CDR3 residues: CASSFGQGNTGQFF. CDR3 bases: TGTGCCAGCAGCTTCGGACAGGGAAATACTGGGCAGTTCTTC.

Ten or more counts support this clonotype. V gene TRBV19 combines with J gene TRBJ1-1; weak D call: TRBD1 (5 bases). The length of the CDR3 is 13 residues. The V gene lost 3 bases and the J gene lost 5 bases, with 10 bases spanning the gap. Germline CDR1 LNHDA, CDR2 SQIVND (reference sequence). The CDR3 DNA sequence: TGTGCCAGTAGTATGGGGGGTCGAACTGAAGCTTTCTTT. Encoded protein: CASSMGGRTEAFF.